What follows is one TCR beta chain and its context. Per the germline V gene, CDR1 is KGHSH and CDR2 is LQKENI. CDR3 length: 13 residues. Trimming took 5 bases from V and 0 from J, leaving 7 bases between them. These data originate in a study of T cell responses to AZD1222 COVID-19 vaccine. Clones were sequenced by immunoSEQ multiplex PCR, and TCRdb holds only the in-frame ones, with some missing. The sample includes 110,000 to 150,000 clones, more than 75% seen only once; the top ten take 1.9%. The chain joins TRBV18 to TRBJ1-1, with D possibly TRBD1 on 5 matching bases. The starting material was peripheral blood, obtained 28 days after the second AZD1222 dose. This TCR derives from an adult who received the AZD1222 COVID-19 vaccine. This CDR3 is CASSGGLNTEAFF. The CDR3 nucleotides are TGTGCCAGCTCAGGGGGGTTGAACACTGAAGCTTTCTTT.